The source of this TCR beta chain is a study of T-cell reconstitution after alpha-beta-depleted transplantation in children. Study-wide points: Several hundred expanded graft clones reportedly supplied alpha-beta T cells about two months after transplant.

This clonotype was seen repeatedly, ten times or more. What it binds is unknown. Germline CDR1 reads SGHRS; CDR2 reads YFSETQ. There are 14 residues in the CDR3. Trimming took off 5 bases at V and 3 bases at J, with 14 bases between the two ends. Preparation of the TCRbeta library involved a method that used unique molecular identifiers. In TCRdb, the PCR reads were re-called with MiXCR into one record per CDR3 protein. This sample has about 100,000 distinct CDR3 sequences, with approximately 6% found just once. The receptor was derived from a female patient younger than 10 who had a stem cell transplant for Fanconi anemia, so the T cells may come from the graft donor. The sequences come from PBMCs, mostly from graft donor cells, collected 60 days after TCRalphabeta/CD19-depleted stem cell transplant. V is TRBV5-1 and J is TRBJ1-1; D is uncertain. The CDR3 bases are TGCGCCAGCAGGCTCTCGGGTCGGGACACTGAAGCTTTCTTT. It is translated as CASRLSGRDTEAFF.